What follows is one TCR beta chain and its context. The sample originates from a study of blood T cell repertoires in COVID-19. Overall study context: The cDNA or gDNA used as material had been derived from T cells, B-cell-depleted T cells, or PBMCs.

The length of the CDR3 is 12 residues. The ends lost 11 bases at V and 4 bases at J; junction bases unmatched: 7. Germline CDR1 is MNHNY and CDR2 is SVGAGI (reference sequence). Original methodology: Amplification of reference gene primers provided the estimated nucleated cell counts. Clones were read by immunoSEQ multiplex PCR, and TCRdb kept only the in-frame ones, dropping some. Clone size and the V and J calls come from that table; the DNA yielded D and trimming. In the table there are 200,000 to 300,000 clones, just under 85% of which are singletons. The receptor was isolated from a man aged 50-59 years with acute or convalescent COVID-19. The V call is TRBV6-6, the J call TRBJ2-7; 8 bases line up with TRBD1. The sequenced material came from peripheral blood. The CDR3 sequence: CAGGGQGYEQYF. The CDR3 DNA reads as TGTGCCGGGGGAGGACAGGGATACGAGCAGTACTTC.